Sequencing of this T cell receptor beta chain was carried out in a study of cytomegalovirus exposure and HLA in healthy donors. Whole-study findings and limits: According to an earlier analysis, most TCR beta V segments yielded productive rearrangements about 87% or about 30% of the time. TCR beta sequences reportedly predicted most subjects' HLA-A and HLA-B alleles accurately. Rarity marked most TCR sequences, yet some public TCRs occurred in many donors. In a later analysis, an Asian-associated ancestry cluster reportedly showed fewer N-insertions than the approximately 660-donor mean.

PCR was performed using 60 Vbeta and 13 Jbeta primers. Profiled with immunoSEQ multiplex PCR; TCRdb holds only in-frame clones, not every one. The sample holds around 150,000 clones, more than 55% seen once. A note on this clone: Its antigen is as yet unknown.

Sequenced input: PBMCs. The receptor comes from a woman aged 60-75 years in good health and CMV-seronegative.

The CDR3 sequence is CASGRDRGNEKLFF. The CDR3 nucleotides are TGTGCCAGCGGCCGGGACAGGGGTAATGAAAAACTGTTTTTT. The chain is built from TRBV2 and TRBJ1-4; 10 positions match TRBD1. The CDR3 runs 14 residues. The ends lost 8 bases at V and 4 bases at J; junction bases unmatched: 4. Germline V gene lookup returns CDR1 SNHLY and CDR2 FYNNEI.